A single sample is the source of the 4 T cell receptor beta chains below, sequenced in a study of blood T cells in healthy people across ages. Sample-barcoded 5' priming and a J-beta primer mix drove a second PCR of roughly 6 to 12 cycles. TCRdb re-derived calls from the 5' RACE reads in MiXCR, one entry per CDR3 protein. The sample lists about 640,000 distinct CDR3 sequences; approximately 30% were seen once. The specimen was blood. Receptors were obtained from a woman of 80 years or more in good health.

As regards this clonotype: Sequence at one end of the junction differs from germline and may be a read error. The V call is TRBV5-6, the J call TRBJ2-5, with D possibly TRBD1 on 6 matching bases. This CDR3 is 15 amino acids long. CDR1 and CDR2 (germline): SGHDT, YYEEEE. The CDR3 nucleotides read TGTGCCAGCAACTTGGCTGGCAGGGGCCAAGAGACCCAGTACTTC. It specifies CASNLAGRGQETQYF.

This clonotype came up many times. The chain recombines TRBV12-3 or TRBV12-4 with TRBJ2-4; a weak D match, TRBD2 (6 bases). The CDR3 length is 13 residues. Trimming cost V 6 bases and J 2 bases, with 8 bases left between them. This chain's CDR3 is CASRAGPKNIQYF. The CDR3 DNA reads as TGTGCCAGCAGGGCGGGACCCAAAAACATTCAGTACTTC.

This clonotype was recorded a few times. V is TRBV18 and J is TRBJ1-1; D is perhaps TRBD1 (5 bases). The CDR3 loop spans 14 amino acids. Germline-derived CDR1 and CDR2 are KGHSH and LQKENI. V dropped 2 bases and J dropped 0 bases, with 7 bases sitting between them. CDR3 sequence: CASSPGGVNTEAFF. The CDR3 DNA sequence: TGTGCCAGCTCACCAGGGGGGGTGAACACTGAAGCTTTCTTT. The variable domain in full, completed from reference TRBV18 and TRBJ1-1, reads NAGVMQNPRHLVRRRGQEARLRCSPMKGHSHVYWYRQLPEEGLKFMVYLQKENIIDESGMPKERFSAEFPKEGPSILRIQQVVRGDSAAYFCASSPGGVNTEAFFGQGTRLTVV.

This clonotype was recorded a few times. A much larger clone differs from this one at a single base, so this may be a read error. The V call is TRBV7-2, the J call TRBJ2-7; no clear D. The V gene's germline CDR1 is SGHTA and CDR2 FQGNSA. The CDR3 has 14 amino acids. V gave up 4 bases and J gave up 7 bases, with 17 bases separating them. The CDR3 reads CASSSKLPANEQYF. CDR3 sequence (DNA): TGTGCCAGCAGCTCTAAGTTGCCGGCCAATGAGCAGTACTTC.